This T cell receptor (beta chain) stems from a study of cytomegalovirus exposure and HLA in healthy donors. In germline, CDR1 is SNHLY, CDR2 FYNNEI. CDR3 length equals 14 residues. Trimming took 7 bases from V and 0 from J, leaving 10 bases between them. This clone was seen a few times. 13 Jbeta primers and 60 Vbeta primers were used for the PCR. Repertoires were generated with immunoSEQ multiplex PCR, while TCRdb's copy carries only in-frame clones and drops some. The sample holds around 90,000 clones, about nine tenths seen once. This sequence originates from a man under 40 in good health and CMV-seropositive. This chain uses TRBV2 with TRBJ1-5; weak D call: TRBD1 (6 bases). Sequencing was performed on PBMCs. The CDR3 here is CASTDSSSNQPQHF. The CDR3, as DNA: TGTGCCAGCACGGACAGTTCTAGCAATCAGCCCCAGCATTTT.